The 8 T cell receptor beta chains in this list originate from one sample, sequenced in a study of blood T cell repertoires in COVID-19. Measured with immunoSEQ multiplex PCR; TCRdb has only the in-frame clones, and not every one. The sample has 70,000 or so clones, 90% seen once; the top ten hold over 4%. Sequencing was carried out using peripheral blood. These receptors all stem from a young woman with acute or convalescent COVID-19.

The rearrangement joins TRBV18 to TRBJ1-1, with 7 bases aligning to TRBD1. Looked up from germline, CDR1 is KGHSH and CDR2 is LQKENI. CDR3 size: 12 residues. Trimming cost V 5 bases and J 10 bases; bases outside gene matches: 7. Written as DNA, the CDR3 is TGTGCCAGCTCAGGCCGACAGGGCCGAGCTTTCTTT. As protein: CASSGRQGRAFF. The variable domain in full, with the rest retrieved from reference TRBV18 and TRBJ1-1, is NAGVMQNPRHLVRRRGQEARLRCSPMKGHSHVYWYRQLPEEGLKFMVYLQKENIIDESGMPKERFSAEFPKEGPSILRIQQVVRGDSAAYFCASSGRQGRAFFGQGTRLTVV.

The chain employs TRBV5-4 and TRBJ1-3; 7 bases match TRBD1. This CDR3 is built from 15 residues. Per germline, CDR1 SGHNT and CDR2 YYREEE (reference sequence). The ends lost 1 base at V and 3 bases at J; junction bases unmatched: 4. The CDR3 coding sequence is TGTGCCAGCAGCTTGACAGGGGCGGGTGGAAACACCATATATTTT. Encoded protein: CASSLTGAGGNTIYF.

This sequence joins TRBV12-2 and TRBJ1-1. TRBV12-2 is a pseudogene segment. The CDR3 sequence is 18 residues long. CDR3 nucleotides: TGTGCAAGTCGCTTAACACTTTCCGGGACTGACAGGAACACTGAAGCTTTCTTT. It yields the protein CASRLTLSGTDRNTEAFF.

The V and J genes are TRBV13 and TRBJ1-2; 8 positions agree with TRBD1. The trim removed 5 bases at V and 0 bases at J, leaving 11 bases unmatched. CDR3 size: 17 residues. The germline V gene encodes CDR1 PRHDT and CDR2 FYEKMQ (reference sequence). The CDR3 region is CASSKYRTGKANYGYTF. As DNA, the CDR3 is TGTGCCAGCAGCAAATATAGGACAGGGAAGGCTAACTATGGCTACACCTTC.

The V and J genes are TRBV19 and TRBJ1-2; 7 nucleotides align to TRBD1. This CDR3 comprises 14 residues. With 7 bases clipped from V and 8 bases from J, the junction kept 13 bases outside the gene matches. The germline gives CDR1 LNHDA, CDR2 SQIVND (reference sequence). The CDR3 DNA reads TGTGCCAGTACCACGAATTACAGGGGAGGCGGCTACACCTTC. This codes for CASTTNYRGGGYTF.

The chain joins TRBV6-6 to TRBJ2-3; weak D call: TRBD2 (6 bases). Germline V lookup: CDR1 MNHNY, CDR2 SVGAGI (reference sequence). This CDR3 contains 15 residues. The germline V and J ends were trimmed by 0 bases and 5 bases, with 12 bases remaining between them. CDR3 in amino acids: CASSYSKRRGDTQYF. The CDR3 DNA follows: TGTGCCAGCAGTTACTCGAAGCGGAGGGGAGATACGCAGTATTTT.

This rearrangement joins TRBV2 to TRBJ1-2; tentative D call: TRBD1 (6 bases). This CDR3 is 15 amino acids long. Deletions cut 6 bases from V and 1 base from J, with 15 bases between. Per germline, CDR1 SNHLY and CDR2 FYNNEI. DNA of the CDR3: TGTGCCAGCAGCCGGGACACCGAAATTAACTATGGCTACACCTTC. Amino acid sequence: CASSRDTEINYGYTF.

This chain connects TRBV4-2 to TRBJ1-5, with D perhaps matching TRBD1 (5 bases). The ends were cut back, 0 bases at V and 1 base at J, with 13 bases in the middle. The CDR3 runs to 17 residues. Germline V gives CDR1 LGHNA, CDR2 YNFKEQ. The CDR3 here is CASSQDPVAGSNQPQHF. In DNA, the CDR3 is TGTGCCAGCAGCCAAGATCCGGTGGCAGGGAGCAATCAGCCCCAGCATTTT.